Shown below are 5 T cell receptor beta chains from a single sample sequenced in a study of shared clonotypes between healthy human individuals. Sequencing was performed with immunoSEQ multiplex PCR; in TCRdb, only in-frame clones are kept and a portion is missing. The sample consists of 900,000 to 1,200,000 clones, about 84% of them appearing once. Sample: memory CD4+ T cells from PBMCs. Subset defined: CD45RA-negative fraction. Receptors originate from a man between 18 and 35 years old in good health. Some clones in this sample may be carry-over from other donors' samples.

This clone was seen only once. CDR3 loop: CASSTSKREKETQYF. CDR3 nucleotides: TGTGCCAGCAGCACCAGTAAGCGGGAGAAAGAGACCCAGTACTTC. V usage is TRBV9 and J usage is TRBJ2-5; the match to TRBD2 covers 8 bases. The CDR3 is 15 residues long. CDR1 is SGDLS and CDR2 is YYNGEE in the germline V gene. Losses at the gene ends were 4 bases for V and 3 bases for J; bases not matched to a gene: 8.

Details on this clone: The junction departs from germline at one end; a sequencing error may be responsible. The chain joins TRBV6-5 to TRBJ2-4; D uncertain. In germline, CDR1 is MNHEY, CDR2 SVGAGI. The CDR3 spans 15 residues. CDR3 DNA: TGTGCCAGCAGACCTGATCTCTCAGCCCAAAACATTCAGTACTTC. It codes for CASRPDLSAQNIQYF.

The J gene is TRBJ2-1, the V gene TRBV30; D ambiguous. The CDR3 loop spans 11 amino acids. In germline, CDR1 is GTSNPN, CDR2 SVGIG (reference sequence). Trimming took 2 bases from V and 8 from J, leaving 7 bases between them. The CDR3: CAWSNWDEQFF. Here the CDR3 DNA reads TGTGCCTGGAGTAACTGGGATGAGCAGTTCTTC.

This clone was picked up a small number of times. The CDR3, as DNA: TGTGCCAGTAGTCAATCCAGGGCCAAAAACATTCAGTACTTC. Protein: CASSQSRAKNIQYF. The chain links TRBV19 to TRBJ2-4; D is uncertain. V lost 5 bases, J lost 1 base, and 9 bases lay in between. The CDR3 extends over 14 amino acids. Germline CDR1 and CDR2: LNHDA and SQIVND (reference sequence).

V gene TRBV28 combines with J gene TRBJ2-3; D gene unclear. Trimming took 8 bases from V and 5 from J, leaving 20 bases between them. The CDR3 extends over 15 amino acids. The germline CDR1 and CDR2 sequences are MDHEN and SYDVKM. CDR3 DNA: TGTGCCAGCGGGTCCCCCCAGCCATCTTTAGATACGCAGTATTTT. Amino acid sequence: CASGSPQPSLDTQYF.